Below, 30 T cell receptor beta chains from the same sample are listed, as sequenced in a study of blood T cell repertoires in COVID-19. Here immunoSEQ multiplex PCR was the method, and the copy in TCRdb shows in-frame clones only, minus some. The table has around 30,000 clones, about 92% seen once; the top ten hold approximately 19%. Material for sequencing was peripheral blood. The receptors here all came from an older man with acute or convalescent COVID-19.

The CDR3 spells CASSTGTGETQYF. The CDR3 DNA is TGTGCCAGCAGTACCGGGACAGGAGAGACCCAGTACTTC. The genes are TRBV6-5 and TRBJ2-5, with TRBD1 matching over 8 bases. The CDR3 has 13 amino acids. CDR1 MNHEY and CDR2 SVGAGI come from the germline V gene. The J segment lost 4 bases and the V segment lost 5 bases, leaving 3 bases of the junction unmatched.

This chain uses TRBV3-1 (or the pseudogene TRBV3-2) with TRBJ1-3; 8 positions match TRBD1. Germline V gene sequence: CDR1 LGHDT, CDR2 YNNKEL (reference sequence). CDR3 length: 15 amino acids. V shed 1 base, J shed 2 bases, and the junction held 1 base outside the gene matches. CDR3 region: CASSQGTGPGNTIYF. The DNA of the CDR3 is TGTGCCAGCAGCCAAGGGACAGGGCCTGGAAACACCATATATTTT.

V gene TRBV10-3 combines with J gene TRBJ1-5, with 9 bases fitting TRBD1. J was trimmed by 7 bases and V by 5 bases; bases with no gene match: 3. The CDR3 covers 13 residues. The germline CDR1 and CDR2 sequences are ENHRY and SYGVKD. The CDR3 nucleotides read TGTGCCATCAGTAGGGACAGGGACCAGCCCCAGCATTTT. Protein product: CAISRDRDQPQHF.

The CDR3 bases are TGTGCCAGCAGTTTAGCCAAAGCAGCGGTCGTGCAGTACTTC. Amino acids: CASSLAKAAVVQYF. The chain links TRBV27 to TRBJ2-7; the D gene is possibly TRBD2 (5 bases). The V end lost 2 bases, the J end lost 9 bases, and 17 bases lay between the germline ends. This CDR3 region has 14 residues. The germline gives CDR1 MNHEY, CDR2 SMNVEV (reference sequence).

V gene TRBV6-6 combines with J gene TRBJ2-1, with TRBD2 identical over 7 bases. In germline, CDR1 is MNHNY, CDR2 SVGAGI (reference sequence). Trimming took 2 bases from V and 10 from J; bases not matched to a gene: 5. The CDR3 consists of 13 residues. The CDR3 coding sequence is TGTGCCAGCAGTTACGGAGCGGGGACGGAGCAGTTCTTC. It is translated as CASSYGAGTEQFF.

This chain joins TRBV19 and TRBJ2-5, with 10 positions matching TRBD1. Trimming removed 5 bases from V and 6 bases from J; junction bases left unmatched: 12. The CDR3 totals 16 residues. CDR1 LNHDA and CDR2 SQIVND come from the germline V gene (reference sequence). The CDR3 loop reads CASSEPGGTGVKTQYF. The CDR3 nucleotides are TGTGCCAGTAGTGAACCCGGGGGGACAGGGGTGAAGACCCAGTACTTC. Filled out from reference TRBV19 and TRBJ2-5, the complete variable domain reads DGGITQSPKYLFRKEGQNVTLSCEQNLNHDAMYWYRQDPGQGLRLIYYSQIVNDFQKGDIAEGYSVSREKKESFPLTVTSAQKNPTAFYLCASSEPGGTGVKTQYFGPGTRLLVL.

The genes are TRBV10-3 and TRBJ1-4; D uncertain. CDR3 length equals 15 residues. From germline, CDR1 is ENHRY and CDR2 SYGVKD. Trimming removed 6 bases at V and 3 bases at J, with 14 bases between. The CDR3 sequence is CAISPSGDANEKLFF. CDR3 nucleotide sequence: TGTGCCATCAGCCCCAGCGGGGATGCTAATGAAAAACTGTTTTTT.

The CDR3 sequence: CASSGGQGRGYTF. The CDR3 DNA follows: TGTGCCAGCAGTGGGGGACAGGGTAGAGGCTACACCTTC. The rearrangement joins TRBV12-3 or TRBV12-4 to TRBJ1-2, with 9 nucleotides matching TRBD1. CDR3 length: 13 amino acids. V trimming: 5 bases; J trimming: 8 bases; junction bases outside the gene matches: 6.

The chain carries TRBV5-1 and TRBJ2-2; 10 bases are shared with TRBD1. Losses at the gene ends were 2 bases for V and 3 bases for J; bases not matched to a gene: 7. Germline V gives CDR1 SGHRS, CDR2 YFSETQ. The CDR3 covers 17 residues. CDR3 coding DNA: TGCGCCAGCAGCTTAATATTCGGGACAGGGGACACCGGGGAGCTGTTTTTT. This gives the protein CASSLIFGTGDTGELFF.

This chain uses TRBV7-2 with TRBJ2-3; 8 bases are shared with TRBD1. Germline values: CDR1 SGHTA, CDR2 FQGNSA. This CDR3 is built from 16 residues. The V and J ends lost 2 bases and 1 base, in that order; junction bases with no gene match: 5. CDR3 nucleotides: TGTGCCAGCAGCTTATTTGTGACAGGGGGCACAGATACGCAGTATTTT. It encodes CASSLFVTGGTDTQYF.

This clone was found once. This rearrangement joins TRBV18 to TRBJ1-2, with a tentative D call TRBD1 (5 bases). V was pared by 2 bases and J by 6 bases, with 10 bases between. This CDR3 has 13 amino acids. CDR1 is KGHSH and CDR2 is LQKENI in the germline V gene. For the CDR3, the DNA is TGTGCCAGCTCACCAGACAGCCCCCATGGCTACACCTTC. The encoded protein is CASSPDSPHGYTF. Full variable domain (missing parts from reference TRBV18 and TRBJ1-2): NAGVMQNPRHLVRRRGQEARLRCSPMKGHSHVYWYRQLPEEGLKFMVYLQKENIIDESGMPKERFSAEFPKEGPSILRIQQVVRGDSAAYFCASSPDSPHGYTFGSGTRLTVV.

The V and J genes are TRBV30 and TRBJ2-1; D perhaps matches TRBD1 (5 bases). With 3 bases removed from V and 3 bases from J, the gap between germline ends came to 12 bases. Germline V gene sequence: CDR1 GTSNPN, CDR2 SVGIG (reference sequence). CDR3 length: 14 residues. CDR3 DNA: TGTGCCTGGAGACAAGACAGCCACTACAATGAGCAGTTCTTC. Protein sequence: CAWRQDSHYNEQFF.

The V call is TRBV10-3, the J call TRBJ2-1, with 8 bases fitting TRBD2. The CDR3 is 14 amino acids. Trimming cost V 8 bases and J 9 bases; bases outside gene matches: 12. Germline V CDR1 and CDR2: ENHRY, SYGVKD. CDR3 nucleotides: TGTGCCATCTCTCCCGGGGGGGGCCGTGGTGAGCAGTTCTTC. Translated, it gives CAISPGGGRGEQFF.

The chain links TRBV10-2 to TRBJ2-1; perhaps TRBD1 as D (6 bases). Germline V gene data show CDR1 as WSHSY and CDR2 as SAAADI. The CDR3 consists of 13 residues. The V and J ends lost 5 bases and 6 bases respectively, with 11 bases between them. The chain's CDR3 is CASSLTGLNEQFF. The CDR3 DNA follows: TGCGCCAGCAGTCTGACAGGCCTCAATGAGCAGTTCTTC.

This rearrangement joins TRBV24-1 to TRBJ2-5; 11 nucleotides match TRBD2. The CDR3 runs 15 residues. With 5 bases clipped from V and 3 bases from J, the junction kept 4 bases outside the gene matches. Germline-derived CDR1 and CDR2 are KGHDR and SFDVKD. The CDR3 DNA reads TGTGCCACCAGTGTTACTAGCGGGGGAAAAGAGACCCAGTACTTC. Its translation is CATSVTSGGKETQYF.

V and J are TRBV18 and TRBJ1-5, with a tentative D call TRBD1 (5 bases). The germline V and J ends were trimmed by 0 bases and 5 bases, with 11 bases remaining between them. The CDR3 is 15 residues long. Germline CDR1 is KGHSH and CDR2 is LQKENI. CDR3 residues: CASSPPGGGDQPQHF. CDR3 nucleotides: TGTGCCAGCTCACCACCGGGAGGAGGGGATCAGCCCCAGCATTTT.

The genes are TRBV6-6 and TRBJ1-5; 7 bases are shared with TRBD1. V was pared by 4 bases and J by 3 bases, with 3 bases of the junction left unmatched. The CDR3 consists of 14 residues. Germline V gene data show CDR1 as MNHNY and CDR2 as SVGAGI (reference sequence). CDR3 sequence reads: CASSSGQLNQPQHF. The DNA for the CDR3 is TGTGCCAGCAGTTCGGGACAGCTCAATCAGCCCCAGCATTTT.

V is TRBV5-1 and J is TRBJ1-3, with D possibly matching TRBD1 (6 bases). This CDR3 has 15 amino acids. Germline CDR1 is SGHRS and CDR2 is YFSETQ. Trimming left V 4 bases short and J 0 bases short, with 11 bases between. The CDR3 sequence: CASSRLQGSGNTIYF. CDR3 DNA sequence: TGCGCCAGCAGCCGCCTACAGGGCTCTGGAAACACCATATATTTT. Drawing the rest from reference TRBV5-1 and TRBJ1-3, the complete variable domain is KAGVTQTPRYLIKTRGQQVTLSCSPISGHRSVSWYQQTPGQGLQFLFEYFSETQRNKGNFPGRFSGRQFSNSRSEMNVSTLELGDSALYLCASSRLQGSGNTIYFGEGSWLTVV.

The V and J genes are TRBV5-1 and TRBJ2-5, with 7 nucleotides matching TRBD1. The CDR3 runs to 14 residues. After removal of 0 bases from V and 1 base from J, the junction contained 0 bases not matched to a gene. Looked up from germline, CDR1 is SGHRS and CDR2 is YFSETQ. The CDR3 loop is CASSLGQGQETQYF. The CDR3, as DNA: TGCGCCAGCAGCTTGGGACAGGGCCAAGAGACCCAGTACTTC.

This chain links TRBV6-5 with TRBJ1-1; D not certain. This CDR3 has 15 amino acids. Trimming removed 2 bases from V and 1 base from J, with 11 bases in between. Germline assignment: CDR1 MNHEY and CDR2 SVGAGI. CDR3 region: CASSYLQVSNTEAFF. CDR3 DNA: TGTGCCAGCAGTTACCTCCAGGTTTCGAACACTGAAGCTTTCTTT.

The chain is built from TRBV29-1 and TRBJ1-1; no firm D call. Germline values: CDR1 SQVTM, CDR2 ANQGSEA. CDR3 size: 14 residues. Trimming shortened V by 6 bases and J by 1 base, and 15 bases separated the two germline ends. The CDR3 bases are TGCAGCGTCGGTCTCGGAGAGGGGAACACTGAAGCTTTCTTT. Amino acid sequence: CSVGLGEGNTEAFF.

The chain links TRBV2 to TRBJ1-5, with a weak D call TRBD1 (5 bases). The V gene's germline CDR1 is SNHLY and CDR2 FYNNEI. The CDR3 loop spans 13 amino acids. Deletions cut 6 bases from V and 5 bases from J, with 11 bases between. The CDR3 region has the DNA TGTGCCAGCAGATCAGGGATGTATCAGCCCCAGCATTTT. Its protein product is CASRSGMYQPQHF.

The CDR3 nucleotides are TGTGCCAGCTCCGCAGGAAATCAGCCCCAGCATTTT. It translates to CASSAGNQPQHF. The rearrangement joins TRBV7-2 to TRBJ1-5; D is unclear. Deletions cut 8 bases from V and 4 bases from J, with 9 bases between. The germline CDR1 and CDR2 sequences are SGHTA and FQGNSA. The CDR3 sequence is 12 residues long.

The CDR3 DNA follows: TGTGCCAGCAGCTTAAGGGACAGGCGGTCACCCCTCCACTTT. This codes for CASSLRDRRSPLHF. This chain links TRBV7-9 with TRBJ1-6, with 8 bases aligning to TRBD1. The trim removed 2 bases at V and 10 bases at J, leaving 4 bases unmatched. This CDR3 contains 14 residues. Germline lookup yields CDR1 SEHNR and CDR2 FQNEAQ (reference sequence).

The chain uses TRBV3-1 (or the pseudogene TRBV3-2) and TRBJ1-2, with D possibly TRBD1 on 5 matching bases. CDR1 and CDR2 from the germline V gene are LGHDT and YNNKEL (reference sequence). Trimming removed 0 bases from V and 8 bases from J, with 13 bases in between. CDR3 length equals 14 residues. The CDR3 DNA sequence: TGTGCCAGCAGCCAAGATGCAAGGGGCGTGGGCTACACCTTC. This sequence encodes CASSQDARGVGYTF.

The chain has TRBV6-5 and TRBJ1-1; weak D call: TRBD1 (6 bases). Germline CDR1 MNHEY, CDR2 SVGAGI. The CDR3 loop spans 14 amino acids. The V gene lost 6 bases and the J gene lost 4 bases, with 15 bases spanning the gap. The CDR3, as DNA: TGTGCCAGCAGCCGACAGGCGACGGTCACTGAAGCTTTCTTT. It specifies CASSRQATVTEAFF.

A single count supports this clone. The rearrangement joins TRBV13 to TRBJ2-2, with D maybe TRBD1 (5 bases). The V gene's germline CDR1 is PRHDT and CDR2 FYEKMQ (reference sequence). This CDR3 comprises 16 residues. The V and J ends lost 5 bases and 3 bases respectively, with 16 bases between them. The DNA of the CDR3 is TGTGCCAGCAGCAAAAGGGTAACAGGAGACACCGGGGAGCTGTTTTTT. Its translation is CASSKRVTGDTGELFF.

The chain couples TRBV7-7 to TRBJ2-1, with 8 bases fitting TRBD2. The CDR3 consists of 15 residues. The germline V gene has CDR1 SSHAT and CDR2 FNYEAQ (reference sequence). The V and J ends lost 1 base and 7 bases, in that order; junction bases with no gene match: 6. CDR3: CASSLGSGAVNEQFF. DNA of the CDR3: TGTGCCAGCAGCTTAGGTAGCGGGGCGGTAAATGAGCAGTTCTTC.

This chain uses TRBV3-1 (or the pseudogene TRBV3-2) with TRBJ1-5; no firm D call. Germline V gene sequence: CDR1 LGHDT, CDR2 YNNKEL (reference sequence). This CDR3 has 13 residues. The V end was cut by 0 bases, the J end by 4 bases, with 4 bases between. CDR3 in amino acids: CASSQDPNQPQHF. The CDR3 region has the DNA TGTGCCAGCAGCCAAGACCCGAATCAGCCCCAGCATTTT.

The chain's CDR3 is CASSRTGRGYTF. The CDR3 coding sequence is TGTGCCAGCAGTCGGACAGGGAGGGGCTACACCTTC. This chain joins TRBV28 and TRBJ1-2, with 8 bases identical to TRBD1. V trimming: 5 bases; J trimming: 8 bases; junction bases outside the gene matches: 4. The CDR3 length is 12 residues. Germline V gene data show CDR1 as MDHEN and CDR2 as SYDVKM.